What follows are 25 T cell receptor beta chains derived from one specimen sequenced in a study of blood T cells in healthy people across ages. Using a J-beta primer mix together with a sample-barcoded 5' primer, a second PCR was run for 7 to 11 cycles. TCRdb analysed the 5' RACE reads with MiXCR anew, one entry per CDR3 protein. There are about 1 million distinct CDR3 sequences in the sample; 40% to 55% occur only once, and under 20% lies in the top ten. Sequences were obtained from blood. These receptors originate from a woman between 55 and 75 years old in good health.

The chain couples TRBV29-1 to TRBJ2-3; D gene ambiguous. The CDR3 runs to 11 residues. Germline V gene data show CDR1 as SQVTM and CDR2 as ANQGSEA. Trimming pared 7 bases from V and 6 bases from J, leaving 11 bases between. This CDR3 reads CSALWADTQYF. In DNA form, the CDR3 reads TGCAGCGCTCTGTGGGCGGATACGCAGTATTTT.

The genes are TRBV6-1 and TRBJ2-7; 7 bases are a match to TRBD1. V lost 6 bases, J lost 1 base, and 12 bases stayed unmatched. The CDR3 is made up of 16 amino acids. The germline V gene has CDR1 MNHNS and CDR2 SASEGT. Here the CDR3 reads CASRSYRGPGSYEQYF. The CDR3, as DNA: TGTGCCAGCAGGAGCTACAGGGGCCCGGGATCCTACGAGCAGTACTTC.

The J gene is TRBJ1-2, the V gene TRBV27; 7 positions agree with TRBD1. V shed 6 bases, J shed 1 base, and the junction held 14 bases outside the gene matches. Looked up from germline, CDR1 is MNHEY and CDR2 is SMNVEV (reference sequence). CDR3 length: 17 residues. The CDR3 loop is CASRPNLRDSRNYGYTF. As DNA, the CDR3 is TGTGCCAGCAGGCCCAACCTTCGGGACAGTCGTAACTATGGCTACACCTTC.

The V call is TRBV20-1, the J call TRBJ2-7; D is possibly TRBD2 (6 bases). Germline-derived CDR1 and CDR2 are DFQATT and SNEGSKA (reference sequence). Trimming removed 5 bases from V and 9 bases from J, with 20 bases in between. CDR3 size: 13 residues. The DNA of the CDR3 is TGCAGTGCTGTCCTCCCTATGGGAGGCGGGCAGTACTTC. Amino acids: CSAVLPMGGGQYF.

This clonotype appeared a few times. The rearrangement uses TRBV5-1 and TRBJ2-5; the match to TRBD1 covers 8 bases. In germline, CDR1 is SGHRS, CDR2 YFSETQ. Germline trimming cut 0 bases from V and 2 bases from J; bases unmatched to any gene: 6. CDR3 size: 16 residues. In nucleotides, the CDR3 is TGCGCCAGCAGCTTGGGCTTCGGGACAGGTCAAGAGACCCAGTACTTC. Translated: CASSLGFGTGQETQYF.

Here the CDR3 DNA reads TGTGCCAGTAGTATAAGGGAAACAGGGGTTCGGAGCAATCAGCCCCAGCATTTT. This translates into CASSIRETGVRSNQPQHF. This chain uses TRBV19 with TRBJ1-5; 7 bases are a match to TRBD1. Germline lookup yields CDR1 LNHDA and CDR2 SQIVND (reference sequence). V gave up 2 bases and J gave up 1 base; unmatched junction bases: 11. This CDR3 has 18 amino acids.

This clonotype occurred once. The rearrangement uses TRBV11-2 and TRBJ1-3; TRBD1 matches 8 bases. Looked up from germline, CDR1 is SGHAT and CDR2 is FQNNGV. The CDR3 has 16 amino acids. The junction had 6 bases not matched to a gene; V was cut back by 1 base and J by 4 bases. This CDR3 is CASSLVQGAQGNTIYF. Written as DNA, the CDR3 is TGTGCCAGCAGCTTAGTTCAGGGGGCGCAAGGAAACACCATATATTTT.

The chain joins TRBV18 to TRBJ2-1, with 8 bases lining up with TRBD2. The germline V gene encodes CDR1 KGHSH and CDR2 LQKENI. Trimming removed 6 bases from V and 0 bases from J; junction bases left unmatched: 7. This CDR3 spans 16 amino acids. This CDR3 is CASSSTSDSSYNEQFF. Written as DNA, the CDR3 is TGTGCCAGCTCGTCGACTAGCGACAGCTCCTACAATGAGCAGTTCTTC.

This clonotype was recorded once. DNA for the CDR3: TGCGCCAGTGCGGGGGGGGTTCCCACAGATACGCAGTATTTT. As protein: CASAGGVPTDTQYF. The chain is built from TRBV5-1 and TRBJ2-3, with 9 bases lining up with TRBD2. J gave up 2 bases and V 8 bases, and 6 bases lay outside the gene matches. CDR3 length equals 14 residues. Germline CDR1 SGHRS, CDR2 YFSETQ.

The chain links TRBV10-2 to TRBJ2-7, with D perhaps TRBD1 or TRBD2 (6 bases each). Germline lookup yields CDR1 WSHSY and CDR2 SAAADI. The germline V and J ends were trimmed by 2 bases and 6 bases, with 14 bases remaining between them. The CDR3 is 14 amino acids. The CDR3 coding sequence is TGCGCCAGCAGTGAGGTTCCGGGGGCAGGCGAGCAGTACTTC. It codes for CASSEVPGAGEQYF.

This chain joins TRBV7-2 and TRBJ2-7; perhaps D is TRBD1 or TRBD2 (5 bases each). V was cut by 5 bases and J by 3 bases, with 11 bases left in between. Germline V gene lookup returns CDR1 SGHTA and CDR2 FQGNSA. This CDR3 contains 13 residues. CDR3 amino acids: CASSRDRYYEQYF. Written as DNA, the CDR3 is TGTGCCAGCAGCAGGGACCGTTACTACGAGCAGTACTTC.

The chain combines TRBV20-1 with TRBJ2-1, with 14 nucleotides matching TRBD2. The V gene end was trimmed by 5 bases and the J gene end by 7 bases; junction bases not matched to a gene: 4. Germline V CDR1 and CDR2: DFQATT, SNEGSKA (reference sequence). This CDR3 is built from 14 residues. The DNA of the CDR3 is TGCAGTGCTGCGACTAGCGGGAGGGCGAATGAGCAGTTCTTC. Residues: CSAATSGRANEQFF.

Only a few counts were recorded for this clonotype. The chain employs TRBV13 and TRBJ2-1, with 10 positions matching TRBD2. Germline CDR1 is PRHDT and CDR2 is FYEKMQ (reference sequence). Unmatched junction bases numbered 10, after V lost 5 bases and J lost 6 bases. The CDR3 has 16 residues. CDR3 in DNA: TGTGCCAGCAGCACCGAAGCGGGAGGGGGTCGCAATGAGCAGTTCTTC. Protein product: CASSTEAGGGRNEQFF.

CDR3: CASSLDSGRRHYNEQYF. The CDR3 DNA reads as TGCGCCAGCAGCTTGGATAGCGGGAGGCGACACTACAATGAGCAGTACTTC. This sequence joins TRBV5-1 and TRBJ2-5; 10 positions agree with TRBD2. With 0 bases clipped from V and 11 bases from J, the junction kept 16 bases outside the gene matches. CDR3 length equals 17 residues. CDR1 is SGHRS and CDR2 is YFSETQ in the germline V gene.

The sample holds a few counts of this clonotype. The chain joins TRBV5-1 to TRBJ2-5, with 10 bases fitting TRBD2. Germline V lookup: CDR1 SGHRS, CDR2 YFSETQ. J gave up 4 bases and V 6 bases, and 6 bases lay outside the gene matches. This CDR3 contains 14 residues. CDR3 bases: TGCGCCAGCAAGGGACTAGCGCGGGGAGAGACCCAGTACTTC. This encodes CASKGLARGETQYF.

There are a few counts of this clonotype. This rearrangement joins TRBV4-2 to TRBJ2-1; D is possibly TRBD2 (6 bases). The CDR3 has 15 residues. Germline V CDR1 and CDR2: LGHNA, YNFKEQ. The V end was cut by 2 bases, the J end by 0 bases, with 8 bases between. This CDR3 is CASSQPTSSYNEQFF. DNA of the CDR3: TGTGCCAGCAGCCAACCGACTAGCTCCTACAATGAGCAGTTCTTC.

DNA for the CDR3: TGTGCCACCAAACCGCGAGTGAACACTGAAGCTTTCTTT. This gives the protein CATKPRVNTEAFF. The V call is TRBV7-9, the J call TRBJ1-1; D is undetermined. From germline, CDR1 is SEHNR and CDR2 FQNEAQ (reference sequence). This CDR3 comprises 13 residues. Deletions cut 10 bases from V and 0 bases from J, with 12 bases between. Filled out from reference TRBV7-9 and TRBJ1-1, the complete variable domain reads DTGVSQNPRHKITKRGQNVTFRCDPISEHNRLYWYRQTLGQGPEFLTYFQNEAQLEKSRLLSDRFSAERPKGSFSTLEIQRTEQGDSAMYLCATKPRVNTEAFFGQGTRLTVV.

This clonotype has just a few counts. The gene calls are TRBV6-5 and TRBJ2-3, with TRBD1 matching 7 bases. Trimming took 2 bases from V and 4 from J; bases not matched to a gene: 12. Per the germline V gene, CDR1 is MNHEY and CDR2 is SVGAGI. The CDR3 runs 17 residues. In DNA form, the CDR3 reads TGTGCCAGCAGTTACCACCCAGGGGGTCCTGTCGCAGATACGCAGTATTTT. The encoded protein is CASSYHPGGPVADTQYF.

Here the CDR3 reads CSARVAASYEQYF. CDR3 nucleotide sequence: TGCAGTGCTAGAGTAGCAGCCTCCTACGAGCAGTACTTC. The chain employs TRBV20-1 and TRBJ2-7; D not certain. The CDR3 loop spans 13 amino acids. The germline V and J ends were trimmed by 1 base and 0 bases, with 7 bases remaining between them. Germline CDR1 is DFQATT and CDR2 is SNEGSKA (reference sequence).

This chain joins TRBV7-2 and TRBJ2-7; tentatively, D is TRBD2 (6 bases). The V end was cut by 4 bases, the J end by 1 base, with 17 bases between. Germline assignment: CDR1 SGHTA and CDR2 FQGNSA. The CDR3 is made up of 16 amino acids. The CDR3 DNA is TGTGCCAGCAGCTACATAGCGGTTGGGGGTTCCTACGAGCAGTACTTC. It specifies CASSYIAVGGSYEQYF.

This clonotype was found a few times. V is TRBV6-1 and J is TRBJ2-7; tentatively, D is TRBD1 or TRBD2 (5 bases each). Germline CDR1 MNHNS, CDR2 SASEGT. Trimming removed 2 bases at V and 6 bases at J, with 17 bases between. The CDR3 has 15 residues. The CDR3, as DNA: TGTGCCAGCAGTGAATGGGTGGGGAAGGGGAGCGAGCAGTACTTC. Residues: CASSEWVGKGSEQYF.

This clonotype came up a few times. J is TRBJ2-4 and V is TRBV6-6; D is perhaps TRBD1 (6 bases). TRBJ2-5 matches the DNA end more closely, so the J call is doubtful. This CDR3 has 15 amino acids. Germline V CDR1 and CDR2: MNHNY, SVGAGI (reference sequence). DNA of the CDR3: TGTGCCAGCAGCGAAACTAAGGGGGTGCCAGAGACCCAGTACTTC. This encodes CASSETKGVPETQYF.

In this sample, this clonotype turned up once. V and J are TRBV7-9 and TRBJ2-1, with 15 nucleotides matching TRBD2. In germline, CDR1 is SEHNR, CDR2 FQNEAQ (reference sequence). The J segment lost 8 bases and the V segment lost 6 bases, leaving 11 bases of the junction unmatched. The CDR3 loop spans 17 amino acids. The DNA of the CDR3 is TGTGCCAGCAGTTCTGGACTAGCGGGAGGGCGGAGGGATGAGCAGTTCTTC. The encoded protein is CASSSGLAGGRRDEQFF.

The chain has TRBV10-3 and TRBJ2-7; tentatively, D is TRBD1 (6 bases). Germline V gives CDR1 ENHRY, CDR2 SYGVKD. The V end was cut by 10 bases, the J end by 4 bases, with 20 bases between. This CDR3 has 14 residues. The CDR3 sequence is CATGDTGSSYEQYF. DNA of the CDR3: TGTGCCACCGGTGACACAGGGAGTTCTTACGAGCAGTACTTC.

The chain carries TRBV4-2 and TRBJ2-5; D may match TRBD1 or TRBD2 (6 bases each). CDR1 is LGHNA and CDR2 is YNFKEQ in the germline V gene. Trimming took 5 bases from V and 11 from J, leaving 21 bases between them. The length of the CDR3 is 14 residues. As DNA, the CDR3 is TGTGCCAGCAGCTTTCAGCGGAGGGGGGATGAGCAGTACTTC. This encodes CASSFQRRGDEQYF.